This TCR beta chain was profiled in a study of response to subunit inactivated influenza vaccine. TCRdb recomputed calls from the RT-PCR reads with MiXCR, one row per CDR3 protein. The table shows about 650,000 distinct CDR3 sequences, with approximately 15% occurring only once. Overall study results and limits: That few new T cells are recruited by each seasonal influenza vaccination was the authors' suggestion.

This clonotype was seen only a few times. Antigen specificity is unknown. This receptor was identified in a man aged 45-60 years who received an inactivated influenza vaccine. The material sequenced was PBMCs from blood, taken 11 to 12 days after vaccination.

The CDR3 sequence: CASTPGQFYGYTF. The CDR3, as DNA: TGTGCCAGCACCCCAGGACAGTTCTATGGCTACACCTTC. This chain uses TRBV12-3 or TRBV12-4 with TRBJ1-2, with D tentatively TRBD1 (6 bases). V lost 7 bases to trimming and J lost 4 bases, with 13 bases between them. The length of the CDR3 is 13 residues.